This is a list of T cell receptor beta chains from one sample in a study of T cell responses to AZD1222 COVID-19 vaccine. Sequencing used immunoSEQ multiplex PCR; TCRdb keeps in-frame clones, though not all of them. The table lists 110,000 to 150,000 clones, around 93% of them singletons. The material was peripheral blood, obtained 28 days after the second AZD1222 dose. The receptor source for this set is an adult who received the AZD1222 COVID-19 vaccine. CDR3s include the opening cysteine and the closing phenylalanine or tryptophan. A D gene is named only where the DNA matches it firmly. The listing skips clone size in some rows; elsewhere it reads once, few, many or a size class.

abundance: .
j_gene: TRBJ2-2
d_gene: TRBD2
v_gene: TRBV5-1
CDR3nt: TGCGCCAGCAGCTTGCTAGCGGGACAATCTAGGCCCGGGGAGCTGTTTTTT
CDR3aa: CASSLLAGQSRPGELFF

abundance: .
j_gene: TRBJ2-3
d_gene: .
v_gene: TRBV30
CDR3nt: TGTGCCTGGAGTGTAGGCACTAGCCTTAATGCAGATACGCAGTATTTT
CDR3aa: CAWSVGTSLNADTQYF

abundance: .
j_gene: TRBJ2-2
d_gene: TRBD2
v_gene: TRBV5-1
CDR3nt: TGCGCCAGCAGCCCGGAGGGTACTAGCGTGTCCGGGGAGCTGTTTTTT
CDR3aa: CASSPEGTSVSGELFF

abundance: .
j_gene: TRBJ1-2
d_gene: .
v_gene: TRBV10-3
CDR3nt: TGTGCCATCACCAAAGAAAAGGGGGTCTCTGGCTACACCTTC
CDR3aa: CAITKEKGVSGYTF

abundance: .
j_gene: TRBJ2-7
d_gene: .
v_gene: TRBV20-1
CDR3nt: TGCAGTGCAGCCTTAACGGGGCAGTACTTC
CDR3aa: CSAALTGQYF

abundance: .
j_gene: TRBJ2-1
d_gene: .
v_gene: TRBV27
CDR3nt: TGTGCCAGCAGCGACCTTAGCGGATTCTACAATGAGCAGTTCTTC
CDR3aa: CASSDLSGFYNEQFF

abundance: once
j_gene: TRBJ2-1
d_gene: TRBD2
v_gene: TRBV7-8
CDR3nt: TGTGCCAGCAGCTTAGTACTAGCGGGAACCTATGAGCAGTTCTTC
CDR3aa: CASSLVLAGTYEQFF

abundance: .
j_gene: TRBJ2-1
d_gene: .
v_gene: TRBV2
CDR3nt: TGTGCCAGCAGTGAAGGGCTCAACAGGTCAGAGCAGTTCTTC
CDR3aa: CASSEGLNRSEQFF

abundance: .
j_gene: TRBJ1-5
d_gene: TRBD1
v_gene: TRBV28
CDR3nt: TGTGCCAGCAGTGCGCGACAGGGACCGGGTTCCTATAGCAATCAGCCCCAGCATTTT
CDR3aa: CASSARQGPGSYSNQPQHF

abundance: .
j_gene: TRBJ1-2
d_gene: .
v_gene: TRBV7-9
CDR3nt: TGTGCCAGCAGCTTAATACCGGACATCACCGAGGTCTATGGCTACACCTTC
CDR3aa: CASSLIPDITEVYGYTF

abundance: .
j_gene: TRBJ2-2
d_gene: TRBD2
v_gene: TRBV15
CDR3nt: TGTGCCACCAGGGGCGGGAGAGCGATAACGAACACCGGGGAGCTGTTTTTT
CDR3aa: CATRGGRAITNTGELFF

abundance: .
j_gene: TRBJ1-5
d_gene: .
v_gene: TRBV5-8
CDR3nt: TGTGCCAGCAGCTCGCCTCAGCCCCAGCATTTT
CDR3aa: CASSSPQPQHF

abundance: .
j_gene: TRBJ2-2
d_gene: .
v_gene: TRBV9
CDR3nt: TGTGCCAGCAGCGTACCGGGACTCGCGAACACCGGGGAGCTGTTTTTT
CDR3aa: CASSVPGLANTGELFF

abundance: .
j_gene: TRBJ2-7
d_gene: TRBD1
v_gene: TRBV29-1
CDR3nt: TGCAGCGTTGAAAAAGGGACAGGGGCGGACGAGCAGTACTTC
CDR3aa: CSVEKGTGADEQYF

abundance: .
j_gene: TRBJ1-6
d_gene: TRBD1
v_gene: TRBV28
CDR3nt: TGTGCCAGCAACAGGGGACGCTCACCCCTCCACTTT
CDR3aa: CASNRGRSPLHF

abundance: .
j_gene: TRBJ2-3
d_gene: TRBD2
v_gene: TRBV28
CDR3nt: TGTGCCAGCAGTTTCCAGGCGGGAGGGAGCACAGATACGCAGTATTTT
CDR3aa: CASSFQAGGSTDTQYF

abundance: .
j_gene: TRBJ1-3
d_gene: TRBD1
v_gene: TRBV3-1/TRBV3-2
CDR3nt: TGTGCCAGCAGCCCCGGACAGGGAAAAGATGAGAGAAACACCATATATTTT
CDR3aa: CASSPGQGKDERNTIYF

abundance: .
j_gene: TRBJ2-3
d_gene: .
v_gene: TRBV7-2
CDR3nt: TGTGCCAGCAATCTCGGGACGGGCACAGATACGCAGTATTTT
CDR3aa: CASNLGTGTDTQYF

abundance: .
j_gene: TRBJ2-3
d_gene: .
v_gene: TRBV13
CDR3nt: TGTGCCAGCAGCTCTAGGGCGGGACACCTCACAGATACGCAGTATTTT
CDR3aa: CASSSRAGHLTDTQYF

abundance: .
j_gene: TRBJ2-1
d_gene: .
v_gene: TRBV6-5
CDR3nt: TGTGCCAGCAGTACTCGTGATGGGAGTACTGAGCAGTTCTTC
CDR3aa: CASSTRDGSTEQFF

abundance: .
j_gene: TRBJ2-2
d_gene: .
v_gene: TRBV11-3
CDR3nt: TGTGCCAGCAGCGCTAGACAGGGAGGCACCGGGGAGCTGTTTTTT
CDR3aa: CASSARQGGTGELFF

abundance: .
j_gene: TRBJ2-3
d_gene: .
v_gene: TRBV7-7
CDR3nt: TGTGCCAGCAGCTTAGGCGTTGAGGGCAGAAGCACAGATACGCAGTATTTT
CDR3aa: CASSLGVEGRSTDTQYF

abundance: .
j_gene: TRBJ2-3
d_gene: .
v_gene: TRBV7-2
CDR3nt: TGTGCCAGCAGCTTTCGAGGGGAAGATACGCAGTATTTT
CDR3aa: CASSFRGEDTQYF

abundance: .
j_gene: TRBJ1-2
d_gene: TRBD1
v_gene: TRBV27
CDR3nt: TGTGCCAGCAGTTTTGGGACAGGGAGGAAAGATGGCTACACCTTC
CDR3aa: CASSFGTGRKDGYTF

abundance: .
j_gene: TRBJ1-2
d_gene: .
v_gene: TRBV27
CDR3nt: TGTGCCAGCAGTTTAAACCCGGGCCGGTCGAGCTACACCTTC
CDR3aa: CASSLNPGRSSYTF

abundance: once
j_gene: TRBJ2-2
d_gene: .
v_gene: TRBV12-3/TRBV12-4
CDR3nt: TGTGCCAGCAGTTTACAGAACACCGGGGAGCTGTTTTTT
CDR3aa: CASSLQNTGELFF

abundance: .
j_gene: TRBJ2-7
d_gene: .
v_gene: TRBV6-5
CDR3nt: TGTGCCAGCTCTGCCAGGCCGAACGAGCAGTACTTC
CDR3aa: CASSARPNEQYF

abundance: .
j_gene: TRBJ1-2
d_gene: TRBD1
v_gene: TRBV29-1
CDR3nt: TGCAGCGTTGATGAAACAGGGGGGCGGAGTAATGGCTACACCTTC
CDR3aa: CSVDETGGRSNGYTF

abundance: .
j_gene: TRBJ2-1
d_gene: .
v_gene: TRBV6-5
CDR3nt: TGTGCCAGCAGGCCCGGACGGGGCGGCAATGAGCAGTTCTTC
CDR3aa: CASRPGRGGNEQFF

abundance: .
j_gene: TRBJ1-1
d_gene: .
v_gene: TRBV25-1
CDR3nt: TGTGCCAGCAGTGAATATCGTAGGGACACTGAAGCTTTCTTT
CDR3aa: CASSEYRRDTEAFF

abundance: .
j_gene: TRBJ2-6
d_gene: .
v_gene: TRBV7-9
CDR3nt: TGTGCCGTAGGGGTGGCTGGGGCCAACGTCCTGACTTTC
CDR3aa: CAVGVAGANVLTF

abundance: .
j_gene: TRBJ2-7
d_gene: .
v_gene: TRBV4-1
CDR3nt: TGCGCCAGCAGCCATACAGATGACTCCTACGAGCAGTACTTC
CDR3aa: CASSHTDDSYEQYF

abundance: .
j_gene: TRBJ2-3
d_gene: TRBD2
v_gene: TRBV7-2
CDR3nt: TGTGCCAGCAGCCCCTGGACTAGCGGAACCACAGATACGCAGTATTTT
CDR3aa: CASSPWTSGTTDTQYF

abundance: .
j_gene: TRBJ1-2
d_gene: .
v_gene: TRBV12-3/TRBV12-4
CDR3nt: TGTGCCAGCAGTTTTAACTATGGCTACACCTTC
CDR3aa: CASSFNYGYTF

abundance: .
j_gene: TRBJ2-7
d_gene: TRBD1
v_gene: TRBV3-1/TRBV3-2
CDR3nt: TGTGCCAGCAGCTCCTTCGCCCCGGGACAGTCTTCCGAGCAGTACTTC
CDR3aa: CASSSFAPGQSSEQYF

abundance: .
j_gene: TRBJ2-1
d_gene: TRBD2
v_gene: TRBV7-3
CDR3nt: TGTGCCAGCAGCTTAGGGACTAGCGGGAAATACAATGAGCAGTTCTTC
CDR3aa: CASSLGTSGKYNEQFF

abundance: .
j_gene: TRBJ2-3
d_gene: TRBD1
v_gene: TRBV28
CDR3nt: TGTGCCAGCAGTGTCCAGGGGGTAACTAGCACAGATACGCAGTATTTT
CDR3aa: CASSVQGVTSTDTQYF

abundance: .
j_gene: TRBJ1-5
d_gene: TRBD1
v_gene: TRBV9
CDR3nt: TGTGCCAGCAGCCTAGGGACAGCTAGCAATCAGCCCCAGCATTTT
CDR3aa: CASSLGTASNQPQHF

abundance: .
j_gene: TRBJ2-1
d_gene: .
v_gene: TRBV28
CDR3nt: TGTGCCACGTCTTGGGGGGCTCGAGGGAATGAGCAGTTCTTC
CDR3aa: CATSWGARGNEQFF

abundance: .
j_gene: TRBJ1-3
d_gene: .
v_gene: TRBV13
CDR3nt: TGTGCCAGCAGGCGGATCGGTTTAGGCAATCACCCCTCTGGAAACACCATATATTTT
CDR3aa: CASRRIGLGNHPSGNTIYF

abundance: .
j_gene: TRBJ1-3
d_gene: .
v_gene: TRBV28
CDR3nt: TGTGCCAGTCTAAGAGGGGAATCTGGAAACACCATATATTTT
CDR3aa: CASLRGESGNTIYF

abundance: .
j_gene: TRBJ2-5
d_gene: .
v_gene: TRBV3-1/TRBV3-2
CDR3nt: TGTGCCAGCAGCCAAGATGGGATAGCTGTTGGGACCCAGTACTTC
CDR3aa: CASSQDGIAVGTQYF

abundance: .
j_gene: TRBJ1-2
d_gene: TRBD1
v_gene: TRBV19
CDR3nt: TGTGCCAGTAGTATCCGCAACCCGATGACAGGGCCGAACTATGGCTACACCTTC
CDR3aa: CASSIRNPMTGPNYGYTF

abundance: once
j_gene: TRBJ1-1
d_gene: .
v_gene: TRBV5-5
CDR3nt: TGTGCCAGCAGCTCCGGGGGGGCCAGAGCTGAAGCTTTCTTT
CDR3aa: CASSSGGARAEAFF